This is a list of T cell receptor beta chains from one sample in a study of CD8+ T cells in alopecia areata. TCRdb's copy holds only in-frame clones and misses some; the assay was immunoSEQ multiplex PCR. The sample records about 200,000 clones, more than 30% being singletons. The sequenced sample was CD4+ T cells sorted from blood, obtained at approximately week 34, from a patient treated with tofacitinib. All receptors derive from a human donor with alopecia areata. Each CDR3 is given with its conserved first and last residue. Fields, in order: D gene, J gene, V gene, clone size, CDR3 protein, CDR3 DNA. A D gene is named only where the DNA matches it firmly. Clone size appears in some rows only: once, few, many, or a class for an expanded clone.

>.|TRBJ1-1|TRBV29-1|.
CSVVTLLSAEAFF
TGCAGCGTTGTGACACTCCTGAGCGCTGAAGCTTTCTTT
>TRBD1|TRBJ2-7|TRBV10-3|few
CAISESGTGGSSSYEQYF
TGTGCCATCAGTGAGTCAGGGACAGGGGGCTCCAGCTCCTACGAGCAGTACTTC
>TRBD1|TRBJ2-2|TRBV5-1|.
CASSLATGADTGELFF
TGCGCCAGCAGCTTGGCTACAGGGGCGGACACCGGGGAGCTGTTTTTT
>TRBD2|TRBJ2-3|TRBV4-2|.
CASSQSGTKGTDTQYF
TGTGCCAGCAGCCAATCCGGGACTAAAGGCACAGATACGCAGTATTTT
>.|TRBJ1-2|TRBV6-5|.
CASSPGNSHYGYTF
TGTGCCAGCAGCCCTGGGAACAGTCACTATGGCTACACCTTC
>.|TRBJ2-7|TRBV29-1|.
CSVEVGRRLNYEQYF
TGCAGCGTTGAAGTAGGGCGGCGACTCAACTACGAGCAGTACTTC
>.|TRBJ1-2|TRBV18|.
CASSPPSGYGYGYTF
TGTGCCAGCTCACCACCGTCGGGATACGGCTATGGCTACACCTTC
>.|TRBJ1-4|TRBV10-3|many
CAIRGGPGEKLFF
TGTGCCATCAGGGGGGGCCCTGGGGAAAAACTGTTTTTT
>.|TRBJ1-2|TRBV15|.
CATSRDFGDGPRHGYTF
TGTGCCACCAGCAGAGATTTTGGGGACGGCCCCCGACATGGCTACACCTTC
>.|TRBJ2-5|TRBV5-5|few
CASRESHQETQYF
TGTGCCAGCAGGGAATCTCACCAAGAGACCCAGTACTTC
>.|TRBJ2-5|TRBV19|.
CASSGFGVRGTQYF
TGTGCCAGTAGTGGGTTCGGGGTAAGAGGGACCCAGTACTTC
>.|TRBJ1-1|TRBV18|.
CASSPPSGAEAFF
TGTGCCAGCTCACCACCATCCGGCGCTGAAGCTTTCTTT
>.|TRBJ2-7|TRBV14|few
CASSHPLCQRRGEYEQYF
TGTGCCAGCAGCCACCCCCTCTGCCAGAGGAGAGGTGAATACGAGCAGTACTTC
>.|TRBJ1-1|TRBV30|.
CAWSVQAINTEAFF
TGTGCCTGGAGTGTGCAGGCGATTAACACTGAAGCTTTCTTT
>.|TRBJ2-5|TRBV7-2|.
CAVRSQETQYF
TGTGCCGTCAGGTCACAAGAGACCCAGTACTTC
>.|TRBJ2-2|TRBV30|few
CAWSVRTSTGELFF
TGTGCCTGGAGTGTACGGACCTCGACCGGGGAGCTGTTTTTT
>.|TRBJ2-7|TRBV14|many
CASSQPGRSAYEQYF
TGTGCCAGCAGCCAACCGGGAAGATCGGCCTACGAGCAGTACTTC
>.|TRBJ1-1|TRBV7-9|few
CASSTGQNTEAFF
TGTGCCAGCAGTACAGGACAGAACACTGAAGCTTTCTTT
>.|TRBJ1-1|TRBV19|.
CASSHWGGTNAEAFF
TGTGCCAGTAGCCATTGGGGAGGGACGAACGCTGAAGCTTTCTTT
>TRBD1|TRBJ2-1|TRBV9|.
CASSVVGARDRTYNEQFF
TGTGCCAGCAGCGTAGTAGGGGCGAGGGACAGAACCTACAATGAGCAGTTCTTC
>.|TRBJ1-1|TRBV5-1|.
CASSLEVGAEAFF
TGCGCCAGCAGCTTGGAAGTAGGAGCTGAAGCTTTCTTT
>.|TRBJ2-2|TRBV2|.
CASRLRELFF
TGTGCCAGCAGGTTAAGGGAGCTGTTTTTT
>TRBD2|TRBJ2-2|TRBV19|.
CASSAPSVAGGTGELFF
TGTGCCAGTAGTGCCCCGTCGGTCGCGGGGGGAACCGGGGAGCTGTTTTTT
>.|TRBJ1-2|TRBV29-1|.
CSAEDRANYGYTF
TGCAGCGCCGAGGACAGAGCTAACTATGGCTACACCTTC
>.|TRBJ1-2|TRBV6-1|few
CASSEGQFLYGYTF
TGTGCCAGCAGTGAAGGACAGTTCCTCTATGGCTACACCTTC
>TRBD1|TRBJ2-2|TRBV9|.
CASGTGTTGELFF
TGTGCCAGCGGGACAGGGACCACCGGGGAGCTGTTTTTT
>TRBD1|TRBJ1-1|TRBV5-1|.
CASSSGGATEAFF
TGCGCCAGCAGCTCAGGGGGTGCCACTGAAGCTTTCTTT
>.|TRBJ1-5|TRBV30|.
CAWSSGSNQPQHF
TGTGCCTGGAGTAGTGGTAGCAATCAGCCCCAGCATTTT
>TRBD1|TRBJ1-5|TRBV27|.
CASSPTATGGAGQPQHF
TGTGCCAGCAGTCCTACCGCGACAGGGGGAGCAGGTCAGCCCCAGCATTTT
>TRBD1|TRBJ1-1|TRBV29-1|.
CSVAWDRGTEAFF
TGCAGCGTTGCATGGGACAGGGGAACTGAAGCTTTCTTT
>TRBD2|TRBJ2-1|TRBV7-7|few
CASSLAGAPNEQFF
TGTGCTAGCAGCTTAGCGGGAGCGCCCAATGAGCAGTTCTTC
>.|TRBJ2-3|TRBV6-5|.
CASRYPGSDTQYF
TGTGCCAGCAGGTATCCAGGGTCAGATACGCAGTATTTT
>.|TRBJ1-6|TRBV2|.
CASSENGDSNSPLHF
TGTGCCAGCAGTGAGAACGGAGACTCGAATTCACCCCTCCACTTT
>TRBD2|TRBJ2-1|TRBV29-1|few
CSVSGTSGSYEQFF
TGCAGCGTATCCGGGACTAGCGGGAGCTATGAGCAGTTCTTC
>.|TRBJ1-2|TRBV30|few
CAWSASTAGGGYGYTF
TGTGCCTGGAGTGCCTCTACTGCGGGGGGAGGCTATGGCTACACCTTC
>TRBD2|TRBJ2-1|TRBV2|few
CASFDPGLAGGHNEQFF
TGTGCCTCGTTCGACCCCGGACTAGCGGGGGGACACAATGAGCAGTTCTTC
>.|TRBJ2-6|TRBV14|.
CASSQELFSGANVLTF
TGTGCCAGCAGCCAAGAACTCTTCTCTGGGGCCAACGTCCTGACTTTC
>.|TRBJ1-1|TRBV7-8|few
CASRGGGAEAFF
TGTGCCAGCAGGGGTGGGGGCGCTGAAGCTTTCTTT
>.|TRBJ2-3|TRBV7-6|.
CASSPPSQGWSPDTQYF
TGTGCCAGCAGCCCCCCATCACAGGGTTGGAGTCCAGATACGCAGTATTTT
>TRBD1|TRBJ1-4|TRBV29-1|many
CSVVPGQGNEKLFF
TGCAGCGTTGTCCCGGGACAGGGTAATGAAAAACTGTTTTTT
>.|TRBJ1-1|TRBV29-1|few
CSVDLTAYTEAFF
TGCAGCGTTGACTTGACGGCCTACACTGAAGCTTTCTTT
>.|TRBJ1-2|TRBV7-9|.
CASSLIQGNGYTF
TGTGCCAGCAGCTTAATCCAGGGGAATGGCTACACCTTC
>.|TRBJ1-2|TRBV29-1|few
CSSERTVDGYTF
TGCAGCTCCGAGCGGACAGTCGATGGCTACACCTTC
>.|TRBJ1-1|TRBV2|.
CATFLGRVSEAFF
TGTGCCACTTTTCTGGGGAGGGTCTCTGAAGCTTTCTTT
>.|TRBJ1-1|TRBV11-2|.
CASSLDKADLFFF
TGTGCCAGCAGCTTAGATAAGGCAGACCTCTTTTTCTTT
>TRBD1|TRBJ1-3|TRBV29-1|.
CSVKFQTGAGNTIYF
TGCAGCGTCAAATTCCAGACAGGGGCTGGAAACACCATATATTTT
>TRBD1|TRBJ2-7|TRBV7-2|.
CASSLTGVVGEQYF
TGTGCCAGCAGCTTGACAGGGGTGGTTGGCGAGCAGTACTTC
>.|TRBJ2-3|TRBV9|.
CASSDYTDTQYF
TGTGCCAGCAGCGATTACACAGATACGCAGTATTTT
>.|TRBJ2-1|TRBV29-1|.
CSVSQEGHLNEQFF
TGCAGCGTTTCTCAAGAGGGACACTTGAATGAGCAGTTCTTC
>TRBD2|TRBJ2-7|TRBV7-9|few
CASSPKLTSGRSYEQYF
TGTGCCAGCAGCCCGAAATTGACTAGCGGGAGATCCTACGAGCAGTACTTC
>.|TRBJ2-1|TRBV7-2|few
CASSSPGLSLYNEQFF
TGTGCCAGCAGCTCTCCGGGACTCTCCCTATACAATGAGCAGTTCTTC
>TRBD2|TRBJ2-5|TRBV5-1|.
CASSLASGLETQYF
TGCGCCAGCAGCTTGGCTAGCGGGTTAGAGACCCAGTACTTC
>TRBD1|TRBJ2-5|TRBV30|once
CAWMTGVKETQYF
TGTGCCTGGATGACAGGGGTTAAAGAGACCCAGTACTTC
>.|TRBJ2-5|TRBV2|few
CASSGARQETQYF
TGTGCCAGCAGTGGGGCACGACAAGAGACCCAGTACTTC
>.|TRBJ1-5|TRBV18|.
CASSPGGLQPQHF
TGTGCCAGCTCCCCGGGAGGGCTCCAGCCCCAGCATTTT